These 24 T cell receptor beta chains share one sample of origin, sequenced in a study of identifying expanded T cells in peripheral blood. Using immunoSEQ multiplex PCR, the repertoire was profiled, and TCRdb retains in-frame clones only, with some absent. In the table there are over 80,000 clones, about 90% of which are singletons. Specimen: blood. These receptors came from a person aged 18-70 years in good health.

This clone appeared once. The genes are TRBV5-1 and TRBJ2-5, with D unclear. CDR1 is SGHRS, CDR2 YFSETQ, per germline. This CDR3 has 14 residues. Trimming pared 0 bases from V and 1 base from J, leaving 7 bases between. CDR3 nucleotide sequence: TGCGCCAGCAGCTTGGCTCTAGGCCAAGAGACCCAGTACTTC. The encoded protein is CASSLALGQETQYF.

The V gene is TRBV6-1, the J gene TRBJ2-3, with TRBD2 matching over 7 bases. The CDR3 covers 12 residues. CDR1 MNHNS and CDR2 SASEGT come from the germline V gene. V lost 7 bases to trimming and J lost 6 bases; unmatched junction nucleotides: 4. The CDR3: CASTLLADTQYF. The CDR3 nucleotides read TGTGCCAGCACCTTACTAGCGGATACGCAGTATTTT.

This clone was picked up one time. This chain connects TRBV16 to TRBJ1-4; D remains unclear. This CDR3 has 14 residues. Germline CDR1 is KGHSY and CDR2 is FQNENV. Trimming cost V 2 bases and J 8 bases, with 12 bases left between them. CDR3 amino acids: CASSQGSGKEKLFF. CDR3 DNA sequence: TGTGCCAGCAGCCAAGGGAGCGGAAAGGAAAAACTGTTTTTT.

The V gene is TRBV4-3, the J gene TRBJ1-2; D is unresolved. There are 12 residues in the CDR3. Trimming stripped 4 bases from V and 8 bases from J, with 11 bases between. Per germline, CDR1 LGHNA and CDR2 YSLEER. The CDR3 loop reads CASSLGRRGYTF. The CDR3 region has the DNA TGCGCCAGCAGCCTGGGCCGTAGGGGCTACACCTTC.

The genes are TRBV12-2 and TRBJ1-5; the D call of TRBD1 is as the table states it, not checked on the DNA. TRBV12-2 is noted as a pseudogene. The CDR3 runs to 18 residues. CDR3 sequence reads: CASRWSGQGARVNQPQHF. CDR3 sequence (DNA): TGTGCAAGTCGCTGGTCGGGACAGGGAGCGAGGGTCAATCAGCCCCAGCATTTT.

This sequence joins TRBV7-2 and TRBJ1-1; a weak D match, TRBD1 (6 bases). Trimming shortened V by 5 bases and J by 4 bases, and 20 bases separated the two germline ends. Germline-derived CDR1 and CDR2 are SGHTA and FQGNSA. CDR3 length equals 16 residues. The CDR3 protein is CASSPVGGAWGTEAFF. The CDR3, as DNA: TGTGCCAGCAGCCCGGTGGGGGGGGCATGGGGCACTGAAGCTTTCTTT.

The V call is TRBV6-5, the J call TRBJ2-7; possible D gene TRBD2, 5 bases. Trimming left V 3 bases short and J 0 bases short, with 12 bases between. The CDR3 is 15 amino acids. Germline loops: CDR1 MNHEY, CDR2 SVGAGI. The CDR3 reads CASSYSEAASYEQYF. The DNA for the CDR3 is TGTGCCAGCAGTTATAGCGAGGCGGCCTCCTACGAGCAGTACTTC.

The chain has TRBV5-1 and TRBJ2-6; 7 bases are shared with TRBD2. J lost 4 bases, V lost 4 bases, and 8 bases had no gene match. The germline gives CDR1 SGHRS, CDR2 YFSETQ. CDR3 length: 16 amino acids. The CDR3 is CASSLSGGDGANVLTF. The CDR3 DNA is TGCGCCAGCAGCCTCTCTGGGGGGGACGGGGCCAACGTCCTGACTTTC.

V and J are TRBV2 and TRBJ1-5; possible D gene TRBD1, 5 bases. CDR1 is SNHLY and CDR2 is FYNNEI in the germline V gene. V lost 7 bases and J 7 bases, leaving 14 bases between the germline ends. There are 13 residues in the CDR3. The CDR3 DNA reads TGTGCCAGCACACAGGATGGAGAGCAGCCCCAGCATTTT. It is translated as CASTQDGEQPQHF.

The rearrangement joins TRBV7-8 to TRBJ2-1; 9 bases are shared with TRBD2. J lost 6 bases, V lost 1 base, and 4 bases had no gene match. The CDR3 has 15 residues. Looked up from germline, CDR1 is SGHVS and CDR2 is FQNEAQ. CDR3 nucleotides: TGTGCCAGCAGCTTAGGAGCGGGGGGACGCAATGAGCAGTTCTTC. Its translation is CASSLGAGGRNEQFF.

This clone was observed many times. The chain has TRBV9 and TRBJ1-2; weak D call: TRBD1 (6 bases). The V gene's germline CDR1 is SGDLS and CDR2 YYNGEE. With 3 bases removed from V and 8 bases from J, the gap between germline ends came to 8 bases. The CDR3 is 11 residues long. The CDR3 DNA sequence: TGTGCCAGCAGCGCGGGGGGCGGCTACACCTTC. Translated, it gives CASSAGGGYTF.

The rearrangement uses TRBV5-6 and TRBJ1-5, with D perhaps TRBD1 (5 bases). CDR3 length: 15 amino acids. CDR1 is SGHDT and CDR2 is YYEEEE in the germline V gene. With 3 bases removed from V and 0 bases from J, the gap between germline ends came to 10 bases. The CDR3 DNA reads TGTGCCAGCAGCTCCGACGGGGGTAGCAATCAGCCCCAGCATTTT. It yields the protein CASSSDGGSNQPQHF.

This chain links TRBV9 with TRBJ1-3; D call uncertain. This CDR3 has 14 amino acids. Trimming removed 0 bases from V and 0 bases from J, with 4 bases in between. Germline CDR1 is SGDLS and CDR2 is YYNGEE. CDR3 loop: CASSVVGSGNTIYF. CDR3 bases: TGTGCCAGCAGCGTAGTGGGCTCTGGAAACACCATATATTTT.

V gene TRBV19 combines with J gene TRBJ2-7, with 8 nucleotides matching TRBD1. This CDR3 is built from 15 residues. V shed 6 bases and J 2 bases; nucleotides not matched to a gene: 9. Germline CDR1 LNHDA, CDR2 SQIVND (reference sequence). Written as DNA, the CDR3 is TGTGCCAGTAGCCGGGGACAGGCACTACCCTACGAGCAGTACTTC. Translated: CASSRGQALPYEQYF.

The chain links TRBV6-6 to TRBJ1-6; the D is unclear. Germline V gene sequence: CDR1 MNHNY, CDR2 SVGAGI (reference sequence). Trimming pared 6 bases from V and 7 bases from J, leaving 10 bases between. This CDR3 comprises 13 residues. The CDR3 nucleotides are TGTGCCAGCAGACGCGAGTCGAATTCACCCCTCCACTTT. This sequence encodes CASRRESNSPLHF.

The V call is TRBV6-6, the J call TRBJ2-7, with D tentatively TRBD1 (6 bases). With 1 base removed from V and 3 bases from J, the gap between germline ends came to 13 bases. Germline values: CDR1 MNHNY, CDR2 SVGAGI (reference sequence). The length of the CDR3 is 15 residues. CDR3 region: CASSYFQGLYYEQYF. DNA for the CDR3: TGTGCCAGCAGTTACTTTCAGGGGCTATACTACGAGCAGTACTTC.

The chain joins TRBV4-1 to TRBJ1-1; no clear D gene. Trimming removed 0 bases at V and 8 bases at J, with 10 bases between. The CDR3 totals 13 residues. Per the germline V gene, CDR1 is MGHRA and CDR2 is YSYEKL. CDR3 sequence: CASSQDRRGEAFF. The CDR3 DNA reads as TGCGCCAGCAGCCAAGATCGTAGAGGGGAAGCTTTCTTT.

The rearrangement joins TRBV6-1 to TRBJ1-2; D may be TRBD1 (5 bases). This CDR3 region has 13 residues. Germline V gives CDR1 MNHNS, CDR2 SASEGT. Trimming took off 2 bases at V and 8 bases at J, with 12 bases between the two ends. This chain's CDR3 is CASSESRVRGYTF. CDR3 coding DNA: TGTGCCAGCAGTGAAAGCAGGGTGAGAGGCTACACCTTC.

J is TRBJ1-5 and V is TRBV7-8; tentatively, D is TRBD1 (6 bases). CDR1 and CDR2 (germline): SGHVS, FQNEAQ. The CDR3 sequence is 15 residues long. The V gene lost 3 bases and the J gene lost 4 bases, with 13 bases spanning the gap. The CDR3: CASSFYGGANQPQHF. CDR3 sequence (DNA): TGTGCCAGCAGCTTTTACGGGGGCGCGAATCAGCCCCAGCATTTT. Complete variable domain (other parts from reference TRBV7-8 and TRBJ1-5): GAGVSQSPRYKVAKRGQDVALRCDPISGHVSLFWYQQALGQGPEFLTYFQNEAQLDKSGLPSDRFFAERPEGSVSTLKIQRTQQEDSAVYLCASSFYGGANQPQHFGDGTRLSIL.

The V and J genes are TRBV18 and TRBJ1-1, with D perhaps matching TRBD1 (5 bases). Germline CDR1 is KGHSH and CDR2 is LQKENI. The CDR3 runs 12 residues. Trimming removed 5 bases from V and 8 bases from J, with 12 bases in between. For the CDR3, the DNA is TGTGCCAGCTCAACCGTATCAGGGGAAGCTTTCTTT. Residues: CASSTVSGEAFF.

V usage is TRBV11-3 and J usage is TRBJ2-7; 7 nucleotides line up with TRBD1. The germline V gene encodes CDR1 SGHNT and CDR2 YENEEA. V trimming: 3 bases; J trimming: 5 bases; junction bases outside the gene matches: 7. This CDR3 has 14 residues. Here the CDR3 reads CASSLGTASHEQYF. CDR3 DNA: TGTGCCAGCAGCTTGGGGACAGCCTCACACGAGCAGTACTTC.

The DNA for the CDR3 is TGCGCCAGCAGTGAGTTTCGGGACAGGCTGAGAGAGCAGTTCTTC. This translates into CASSEFRDRLREQFF. The chain employs TRBV10-1 and TRBJ2-1; 8 bases agree with TRBD1. The V gene end was trimmed by 1 base and the J gene end by 10 bases; junction bases not matched to a gene: 9. The CDR3 runs 15 residues. Germline loops: CDR1 WNHNN, CDR2 SYGVQD (reference sequence).

The chain has TRBV7-9 and TRBJ2-1, with D possibly called TRBD1 or TRBD2 (5 bases each). The germline V and J ends were trimmed by 3 bases and 3 bases, with 9 bases remaining between them. Germline assignment: CDR1 SEHNR and CDR2 FQNEAQ (reference sequence). The CDR3 length is 14 residues. This chain's CDR3 is CASSFMGDYNEQFF. CDR3 bases: TGTGCCAGCAGCTTCATGGGGGACTACAATGAGCAGTTCTTC.

In this sample, this clone turned up a few times. The chain combines TRBV4-1 with TRBJ2-3; D call uncertain. CDR3 length: 17 residues. CDR1 and CDR2 (germline): MGHRA, YSYEKL. Trimming shortened V by 0 bases and J by 2 bases, and 15 bases separated the two germline ends. The CDR3 nucleotides read TGCGCCAGCAGCCAAGATTCCCCGGGTTCTTACACAGATACGCAGTATTTT. This translates into CASSQDSPGSYTDTQYF.